These 15 T cell receptor beta chains originate from one sample sequenced in a study of T-cell reconstitution after alpha-beta-depleted transplantation in children. Unique molecular identifiers were incorporated during preparation of the TCRbeta library. A single record per CDR3 protein comes from TCRdb applying MiXCR to the PCR reads. The sample consists of fewer than 750,000 distinct CDR3 sequences, roughly a quarter of them appearing once. The sequencing here drew on PBMCs, taken before TCRalphabeta/CD19-depleted stem cell transplant. The receptors derive from a boy younger than two with Wiskott-Aldrich syndrome, due to receive a stem cell transplant.

The chain recombines TRBV10-3 with TRBJ2-5; 11 bases agree with TRBD2. V lost 4 bases to trimming and J lost 5 bases; unmatched junction nucleotides: 3. CDR1 ENHRY and CDR2 SYGVKD come from the germline V gene. The CDR3 loop spans 14 amino acids. CDR3 in DNA: TGTGCCATCAGTGCAGTAGCGGGAGGGGAGACCCAGTACTTC. This sequence encodes CAISAVAGGETQYF.

The chain couples TRBV4-2 to TRBJ2-2; D perhaps matches TRBD1 (5 bases). From germline, CDR1 is LGHNA and CDR2 YNFKEQ. This CDR3 spans 17 amino acids. The V end lost 0 bases, the J end lost 1 base, and 12 bases lay between the germline ends. In DNA, the CDR3 is TGTGCCAGCAGCCAAGACGAACAGGCGTTGAACACCGGGGAGCTGTTTTTT. It is translated as CASSQDEQALNTGELFF.

This clonotype turned up a few times. V gene TRBV4-2 combines with J gene TRBJ2-1; 7 bases fit TRBD2. The germline gives CDR1 LGHNA, CDR2 YNFKEQ. The ends lost 0 bases at V and 0 bases at J; junction bases unmatched: 5. This CDR3 is built from 17 residues. The CDR3 spells CASSQELLAVSYNEQFF. In nucleotides, the CDR3 is TGTGCCAGCAGCCAAGAGTTGCTAGCGGTCTCCTACAATGAGCAGTTCTTC.

This rearrangement joins TRBV24-1 to TRBJ2-1, with TRBD2 as a possible D gene (5 bases). Germline V lookup: CDR1 KGHDR, CDR2 SFDVKD. V lost 3 bases and J 4 bases, leaving 24 bases between the germline ends. This CDR3 is built from 19 residues. This CDR3 is CATSDPRTSNLSLYNEQFF. As DNA, the CDR3 is TGTGCCACCAGTGATCCACGAACTAGTAACCTTTCCTTATACAATGAGCAGTTCTTC.

The V call is TRBV9, the J call TRBJ1-2; D unclear. CDR3 length: 14 amino acids. The V gene lost 0 bases and the J gene lost 2 bases, with 8 bases spanning the gap. Per germline, CDR1 SGDLS and CDR2 YYNGEE. The CDR3 DNA reads as TGTGCCAGCAGCGTAGAAACCCTGAACTATGGCTACACCTTC. Protein sequence: CASSVETLNYGYTF.

The chain joins TRBV7-8 to TRBJ1-5, with 9 bases aligning to TRBD1. The CDR3 is made up of 14 amino acids. V gave up 5 bases and J gave up 6 bases; unmatched junction bases: 5. Germline loops: CDR1 SGHVS, CDR2 FQNEAQ. The CDR3 region has the DNA TGTGCCAGCAGCGAAAAGACAGGGGGTCAGCCCCAGCATTTT. The encoded protein is CASSEKTGGQPQHF. Looking up the rest from reference TRBV7-8 and TRBJ1-5 gives the full variable domain: GAGVSQSPRYKVAKRGQDVALRCDPISGHVSLFWYQQALGQGPEFLTYFQNEAQLDKSGLPSDRFFAERPEGSVSTLKIQRTQQEDSAVYLCASSEKTGGQPQHFGDGTRLSIL.

This clonotype was counted between two and nine times. The chain uses TRBV4-2 and TRBJ1-4; the D is unclear. The CDR3 consists of 15 residues. CDR1 and CDR2 from the germline V gene are LGHNA and YNFKEQ. Deletions cut 4 bases from V and 5 bases from J, with 14 bases between. CDR3 bases: TGTGCCAGCAGCCCGATGGGAGAAAGGAATGAAAAACTGTTTTTT. It yields the protein CASSPMGERNEKLFF.

A few counts support this clonotype. The chain is built from TRBV28 and TRBJ1-1; no firm D call. The CDR3 sequence is 11 residues long. Trimming shortened V by 10 bases and J by 6 bases, and 12 bases separated the two germline ends. Germline CDR1 is MDHEN and CDR2 is SYDVKM. CDR3 region: CATSSIPEAFF. The CDR3 bases are TGTGCCACCTCCTCGATCCCTGAAGCTTTCTTT.

This clonotype came up once. The chain combines TRBV7-6 with TRBJ2-1; TRBD2 matches 7 bases. With 1 base clipped from V and 7 bases from J, the junction kept 7 bases outside the gene matches. Germline CDR1 SGHVS, CDR2 FNYEAQ. The CDR3 runs to 15 residues. The CDR3 coding sequence is TGTGCCAGCAGCTTAGGAGTCGACGGGGGGAATGAGCAGTTCTTC. It encodes CASSLGVDGGNEQFF. Combining the CDR3 with reference TRBV7-6 and TRBJ2-1 gives the whole variable domain GAGVSQSPRYKVTKRGQDVALRCDPISGHVSLYWYRQALGQGPEFLTYFNYEAQQDKSGLPNDRFSAERPEGSISTLTIQRTEQRDSAMYRCASSLGVDGGNEQFFGPGTRLTVL.

This clonotype was recorded a few times. The V call is TRBV5-1, the J call TRBJ2-1; D remains ambiguous. This CDR3 comprises 17 residues. Germline CDR1 is SGHRS and CDR2 is YFSETQ. V was trimmed by 4 bases and J by 0 bases, leaving 17 bases between them. The CDR3 bases are TGCGCCAGCAGCACGAAAGACCTATCGCGCTCCTACAATGAGCAGTTCTTC. Protein: CASSTKDLSRSYNEQFF.

V is TRBV5-1 and J is TRBJ2-1, with no clear D. Deletions cut 0 bases from V and 15 bases from J, with 10 bases between. The CDR3 extends over 11 amino acids. The germline CDR1 and CDR2 sequences are SGHRS and YFSETQ. CDR3 protein: CASSLDQDLFF. Written as DNA, the CDR3 is TGCGCCAGCAGCTTGGATCAGGATCTGTTCTTC.

This rearrangement joins TRBV5-1 to TRBJ2-6, with a tentative D call TRBD1 (6 bases). This CDR3 spans 16 amino acids. Germline loops: CDR1 SGHRS, CDR2 YFSETQ. V was pared by 0 bases and J by 1 base, with 8 bases between. DNA of the CDR3: TGCGCCAGCAGCTTGGGTACAGGGTCTGGGGCCAACGTCCTGACTTTC. Protein sequence: CASSLGTGSGANVLTF.

The table lists this clonotype with a few counts. The chain uses TRBV5-6 and TRBJ2-5, with a weak D call TRBD2 (6 bases). Germline CDR1 SGHDT, CDR2 YYEEEE. The V end lost 4 bases, the J end lost 1 base, and 17 bases lay between the germline ends. This CDR3 is built from 16 residues. CDR3 region: CASSDRDWRTQETQYF. DNA of the CDR3: TGTGCCAGCAGCGATCGGGACTGGAGAACCCAAGAGACCCAGTACTTC.

This sequence joins TRBV5-5 and TRBJ2-7; no clear D gene. The CDR3 extends over 15 amino acids. Trimming removed 0 bases at V and 2 bases at J, with 12 bases between. Germline V gene lookup returns CDR1 SGHKS and CDR2 YYEKEE (reference sequence). DNA of the CDR3: TGTGCCAGCAGCTTGGCTGAGACTCGAGCCTACGAGCAGTACTTC. This sequence encodes CASSLAETRAYEQYF.

J is TRBJ1-1 and V is TRBV20-1; no clear D. The V and J ends lost 6 bases and 10 bases respectively, with 24 bases between them. This CDR3 comprises 14 residues. The germline V gene encodes CDR1 DFQATT and CDR2 SNEGSKA (reference sequence). CDR3 nucleotide sequence: TGCAGTGCCCTGGGCCCGAACTCCAACCTCCGAGCTTTCTTT. Translated: CSALGPNSNLRAFF.